This T cell receptor (beta chain) was captured by sequencing in a study of CD8 T cells in Susac syndrome. Reverse transcription of about 0.45 to 1 ug RNA was performed with random hexamers. Multiplex PCR with immunoSEQ amplified the TCR beta CDR3 across 54 Vbeta and 13 Jbeta. TCRdb processed the immunoSEQ multiplex PCR reads anew with MiXCR; each CDR3 protein has one entry. Of approximately 150,000 distinct CDR3 sequences detected, around 85% appear once; the ten largest clones hold around 0.49%. The sequenced target, TCR beta, came from blood CD8+ and CD4+ T cells. The study used treatment-naive patients who had stable or active relapsing-remitting disease as multiple sclerosis controls. Study outcomes and limitations: In its TCR sequencing and HLA analysis, the study acknowledged that the number of individuals was relatively small.

This clonotype has just a few counts. Antigen unknown. Sequenced sample: CD8+ T cells from PBMCs. The sequence came from a human donor with multiple sclerosis.

CDR3 protein: CASSVLTDTQYF. CDR3 in DNA: TGTGCCAGCAGCGTCCTCACAGATACGCAGTATTTT. The chain links TRBV7-2 to TRBJ2-3; no clear D. CDR1 is SGHTA and CDR2 is FQGNSA in the germline V gene. Deletions cut 5 bases from V and 2 bases from J, with 5 bases between. The CDR3 has 12 amino acids. The complete variable domain, with remaining parts taken from reference TRBV7-2 and TRBJ2-3, reads GAGVSQSPSNKVTEKGKDVELRCDPISGHTALYWYRQSLGQGLEFLIYFQGNSAPDKSGLPSDRFSAERTGGSVSTLTIQRTQQEDSAVYLCASSVLTDTQYFGPGTRLTVL.